This T cell receptor (beta chain) was observed in a study of Ad26.COV2.S vaccination and SARS-CoV-2 variants. At the level of the study: Doses of Ad26.COV2.S were injected into muscle once or twice, 56 days apart.

Comment on this clone: Its antigen is not identified.

The CDR3 extends over 15 amino acids. V lost 4 bases to trimming and J lost 3 bases, with 12 bases between them. CDR1 is MNHEY, CDR2 SVGAGI, per germline. Study-wide results and caveats: The study found similar non-spike TCR breadth in vaccine and placebo recipients. The TCR breadth and depth analyses may have understated or missed part of the total T cell responses. Vaccine recipients had higher spike-specific TCR breadth than placebo recipients.

Treatment here: over 15 received Ad26.COV2.S at low or high dose, single or two shots; 5 received placebo; per-sample allocation not given. Day 63 after the first injection of vaccine or placebo was the sampling time. Repertoires were generated with immunoSEQ multiplex PCR, while TCRdb's copy carries only in-frame clones and drops some. The table records hundreds of thousands of clones, more than 70% of them present only once. The source was peripheral blood, collected in a trial of Ad26.COV2.S vaccine versus placebo. The clonotype originates from a person aged 18-60 years who received the Ad26.COV2.S COVID-19 vaccine or a placebo. The V gene is TRBV6-5, the J gene TRBJ2-2, with D possibly matching TRBD1 (5 bases). For the CDR3, the DNA is TGTGCCAGCAGTTCCCCACAGGCCTACACCGGGGAGCTGTTTTTT. Its translation: CASSSPQAYTGELFF.